The 16 T cell receptor beta chains listed next were all sequenced from one sample in a study of lymphopenia after photon versus proton radiotherapy. Profiled with immunoSEQ multiplex PCR; TCRdb holds only in-frame clones, not every one. Found here are more than 50,000 clones, over 70% of them singletons; the top ten hold 29%. The specimen comprised peripheral blood, sampled from a patient treated with photon-based radiotherapy. Receptors originate from a man in his fifties or sixties with gastric cancer.

The genes are TRBV10-2 and TRBJ2-1; D is possibly TRBD1 (6 bases). Trimming pared 10 bases from V and 1 base from J, leaving 11 bases between. CDR1 and CDR2 from the germline V gene are WSHSY and SAAADI. This CDR3 region has 13 residues. The CDR3 DNA sequence: TGCGCCACAAGACAGGTTTCCTACAATGAGCAGTTCTTC. Its translation is CATRQVSYNEQFF.

V usage is TRBV28 and J usage is TRBJ2-7; the D is unclear. V was pared by 7 bases and J by 1 base, with 8 bases between. This CDR3 is built from 12 residues. Germline CDR1 MDHEN, CDR2 SYDVKM. For the CDR3, the DNA is TGTGCCAGCATCTCCCCATCCTACGAGCAGTACTTC. This codes for CASISPSYEQYF.

The chain couples TRBV5-5 to TRBJ2-2, with 7 bases aligning to TRBD2. The germline V gene has CDR1 SGHKS and CDR2 YYEKEE (reference sequence). There are 16 residues in the CDR3. Germline trimming cut 2 bases from V and 5 bases from J; bases unmatched to any gene: 9. CDR3 DNA sequence: TGTGCCAGCAGCTTCAATCGTAGGGGAGGGACCGGGGAGCTGTTTTTT. It encodes CASSFNRRGGTGELFF.

The chain couples TRBV7-2 to TRBJ1-1; no definite D call. With 3 bases removed from V and 4 bases from J, the gap between germline ends came to 15 bases. The CDR3 extends over 15 amino acids. Per germline, CDR1 SGHTA and CDR2 FQGNSA. The CDR3 coding sequence is TGTGCCAGCAGCTTGGAGTCCGTGGTCGTCACTGAAGCTTTCTTT. Its translation is CASSLESVVVTEAFF.

A few counts support this clone. The chain employs TRBV2 and TRBJ1-4; D perhaps matches TRBD1 (6 bases). CDR1 and CDR2 from the germline V gene are SNHLY and FYNNEI. Trimming took 3 bases from V and 13 from J, leaving 9 bases between them. The CDR3 is made up of 11 amino acids. The CDR3 loop reads CASSEMDRLFF. In DNA, the CDR3 is TGTGCCAGCAGTGAGATGGACAGACTGTTTTTT. The variable domain in full, with the rest retrieved from reference TRBV2 and TRBJ1-4, is EPEVTQTPSHQVTQMGQEVILRCVPISNHLYFYWYRQILGQKVEFLVSFYNNEISEKSEIFDDQFSVERPDGSNFTLKIRSTKLEDSAMYFCASSEMDRLFFGSGTQLSVL.

The chain joins TRBV18 to TRBJ2-1; 14 bases align to TRBD2. From germline, CDR1 is KGHSH and CDR2 LQKENI. J was trimmed by 7 bases and V by 0 bases; bases with no gene match: 5. This CDR3 is built from 17 residues. The CDR3 nucleotides read TGTGCCAGCTCACCACCGGGACTAGCGGGAGTGGGGAATGAGCAGTTCTTC. The encoded protein is CASSPPGLAGVGNEQFF.

This CDR3 is CASSPAASGSYEQYF. In DNA form, the CDR3 reads TGTGCCAGCTCACCAGCGGCTAGCGGGAGTTACGAGCAGTACTTC. The rearrangement joins TRBV18 to TRBJ2-7; 10 positions match TRBD2. CDR1 KGHSH and CDR2 LQKENI come from the germline V gene. Trimming at V came to 2 bases and at J to 4 bases, leaving 5 bases not matched to a gene. There are 15 residues in the CDR3.

The CDR3 loop is CASSGTASGANVLTF. The CDR3 region has the DNA TGTGCCAGCAGCGGGACAGCCTCTGGGGCCAACGTCCTGACTTTC. This chain links TRBV2 with TRBJ2-6; 7 bases are shared with TRBD1. After removal of 6 bases from V and 0 bases from J, the junction contained 2 bases not matched to a gene. This CDR3 is 15 amino acids long. Germline CDR1 reads SNHLY; CDR2 reads FYNNEI.

The J gene is TRBJ2-2, the V gene TRBV9; no clear D. Between the trimmed V and J ends, which lost 0 bases and 4 bases, there was a span of 4 bases. Looked up from germline, CDR1 is SGDLS and CDR2 is YYNGEE. This CDR3 is built from 13 residues. The CDR3 sequence: CASSVEVTGELFF. CDR3 sequence (DNA): TGTGCCAGCAGCGTAGAGGTCACCGGGGAGCTGTTTTTT.

The rearrangement joins TRBV27 to TRBJ2-7; D may match TRBD1 or TRBD2 (5 bases each). The CDR3 covers 16 residues. Trimming took 6 bases from V and 4 from J, leaving 22 bases between them. Germline V lookup: CDR1 MNHEY, CDR2 SMNVEV (reference sequence). CDR3 nucleotide sequence: TGTGCCAGCAGCTACCAGAGGGGACCCCTTCTTTACGAGCAGTACTTC. Amino acid sequence: CASSYQRGPLLYEQYF.

The chain uses TRBV29-1 and TRBJ1-1, with unresolved D. Germline assignment: CDR1 SQVTM and CDR2 ANQGSEA. Trimming took 5 bases from V and 5 from J, leaving 18 bases between them. The CDR3 consists of 14 residues. The CDR3, as DNA: TGCAGCGTTTCTAATGAAGGTTACGGGACTGAAGCTTTCTTT. Protein product: CSVSNEGYGTEAFF.

This chain links TRBV29-1 with TRBJ1-1, with D uncertain. CDR1 and CDR2 (germline): SQVTM, ANQGSEA. CDR3 length: 12 amino acids. The V and J ends lost 8 bases and 2 bases respectively, with 12 bases between them. Written as DNA, the CDR3 is TGCAGCCTCAGTAGGGAAAACACTGAAGCTTTCTTT. Protein sequence: CSLSRENTEAFF.

This clone has just one count. This rearrangement joins TRBV19 to TRBJ1-1; 7 positions agree with TRBD1. The length of the CDR3 is 14 residues. CDR1 LNHDA and CDR2 SQIVND come from the germline V gene (reference sequence). Trimming took 2 bases from V and 4 from J; bases not matched to a gene: 4. In DNA, the CDR3 is TGTGCCAGTAGTATAAGACAGGGTGGCACTGAAGCTTTCTTT. Translation: CASSIRQGGTEAFF.

This clone is a singleton in its sample. V gene TRBV7-2 combines with J gene TRBJ1-1, with D tentatively TRBD1 (6 bases). CDR3 length: 13 amino acids. Trimming left V 6 bases short and J 4 bases short, with 12 bases between. Germline CDR1 reads SGHTA; CDR2 reads FQGNSA. The CDR3 region is CASRSQGGTEAFF. CDR3 coding DNA: TGTGCCAGCAGATCCCAAGGGGGCACTGAAGCTTTCTTT.

This rearrangement joins TRBV20-1 to TRBJ2-1, with no clear D. The CDR3 runs 11 residues. Germline CDR1 DFQATT, CDR2 SNEGSKA (reference sequence). Trimming cost V 6 bases and J 5 bases, with 8 bases left between them. CDR3 DNA sequence: TGCAGTGCCCGCAGGAACAATGAGCAGTTCTTC. Translation gives CSARRNNEQFF.

The chain employs TRBV5-1 and TRBJ1-5; D is unclear. Trimming left V 1 base short and J 4 bases short, with 18 bases between. This CDR3 is 17 amino acids long. Germline V gene data show CDR1 as SGHRS and CDR2 as YFSETQ. Written as DNA, the CDR3 is TGCGCCAGCAGCTTGATCCCTCTCACAGCTACAAATCAGCCCCAGCATTTT. Protein: CASSLIPLTATNQPQHF.